The clone carrying this T cell receptor beta chain turned up a few times. Its specificity is unknown. These data are taken from a study of identical twins. Findings of the study overall: The conclusions drew on cross-sectional statistical analysis instead of tracking the same donors. While abundant cord blood beta clonotypes carried fewer insertions, memory repertoires showed no such pattern.

This CDR3 is built from 9 residues. Unique molecular identifiers were present on cDNA, and template switching added a universal primer site. TCRdb analysed the 5' RACE reads with MiXCR anew, one entry per CDR3 protein. Of 350,000 to 600,000 distinct CDR3 sequences listed, more than 13% are singletons. This same sample was also part of a study on yellow fever vaccine responses in identical twins. From that report: Reportedly, twins' vaccine T cell responses looked partly convergent and partly personalized.

Sequenced sample: CD4+ T cells sorted from blood. The chain employs TRBV21-1 and TRBJ2-5; the table gives TRBD1 as D, unverified against the DNA. TRBV21-1 represents a pseudogene. The TCR sequence derives from a woman under 30 in good health. The DNA of the CDR3 is TGTGCCAGCATGAAGACAGGGCGGTTC. Its translation: CASMKTGRF.